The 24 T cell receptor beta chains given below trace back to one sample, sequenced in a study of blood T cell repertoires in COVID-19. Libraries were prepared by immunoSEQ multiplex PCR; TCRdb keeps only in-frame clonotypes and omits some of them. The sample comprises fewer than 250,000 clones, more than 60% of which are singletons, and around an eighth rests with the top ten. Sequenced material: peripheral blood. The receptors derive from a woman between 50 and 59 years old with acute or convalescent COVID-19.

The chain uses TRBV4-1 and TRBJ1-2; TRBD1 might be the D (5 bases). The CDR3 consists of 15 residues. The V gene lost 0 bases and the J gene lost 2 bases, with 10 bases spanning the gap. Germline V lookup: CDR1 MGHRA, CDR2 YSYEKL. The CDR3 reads CASSQEPGVNYGYTF. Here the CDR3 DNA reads TGCGCCAGCAGCCAAGAGCCGGGGGTGAACTATGGCTACACCTTC.

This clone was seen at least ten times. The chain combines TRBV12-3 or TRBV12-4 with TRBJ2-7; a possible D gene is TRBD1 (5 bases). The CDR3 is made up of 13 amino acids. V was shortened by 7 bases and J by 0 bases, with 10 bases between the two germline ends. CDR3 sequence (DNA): TGTGCCAGCAAAAGGGGTTACTCCTACGAGCAGTACTTC. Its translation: CASKRGYSYEQYF.

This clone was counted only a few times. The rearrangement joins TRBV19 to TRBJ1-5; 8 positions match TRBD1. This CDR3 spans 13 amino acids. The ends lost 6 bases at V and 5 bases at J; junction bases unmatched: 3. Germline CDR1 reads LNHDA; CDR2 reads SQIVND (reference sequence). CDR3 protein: CASSRGLDQPQHF. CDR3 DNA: TGTGCCAGTAGCAGGGGGCTCGATCAGCCCCAGCATTTT.

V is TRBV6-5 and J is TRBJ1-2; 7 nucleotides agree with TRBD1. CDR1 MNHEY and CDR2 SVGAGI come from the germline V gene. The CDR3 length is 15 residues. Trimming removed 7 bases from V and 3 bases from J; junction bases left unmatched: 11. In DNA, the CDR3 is TGTGCCAGCACCTCTGGACTTCAGGGGGACTATGGCTACACCTTC. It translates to CASTSGLQGDYGYTF.

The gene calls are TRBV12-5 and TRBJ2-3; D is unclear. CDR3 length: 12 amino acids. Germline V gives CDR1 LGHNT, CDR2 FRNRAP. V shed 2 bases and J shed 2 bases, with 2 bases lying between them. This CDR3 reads CASGLYTDTQYF. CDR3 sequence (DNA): TGTGCTAGTGGTTTGTACACAGATACGCAGTATTTT.

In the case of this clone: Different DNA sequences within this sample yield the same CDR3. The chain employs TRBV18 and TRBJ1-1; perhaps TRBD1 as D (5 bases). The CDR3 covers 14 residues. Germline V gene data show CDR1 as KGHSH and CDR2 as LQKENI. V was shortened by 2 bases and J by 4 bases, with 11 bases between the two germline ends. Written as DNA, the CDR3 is TGTGCCAGCTCACCAGGGCGGGGGAGCACTGAAGCTTTCTTT. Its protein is CASSPGRGSTEAFF.

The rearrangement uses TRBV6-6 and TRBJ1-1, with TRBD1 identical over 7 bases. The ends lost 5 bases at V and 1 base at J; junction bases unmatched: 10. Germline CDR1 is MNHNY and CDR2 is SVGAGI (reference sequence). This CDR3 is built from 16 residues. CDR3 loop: CASSKGGTASNTEAFF. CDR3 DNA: TGTGCCAGCAGTAAAGGTGGGACAGCTTCGAACACTGAAGCTTTCTTT.

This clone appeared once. As DNA, the CDR3 is TGTGCCAGCGGCAGGGACAGGGGGGCCGGGGAGCTGTTTTTT. It yields the protein CASGRDRGAGELFF. The chain is built from TRBV11-3 and TRBJ2-2, with 11 bases aligning to TRBD1. The CDR3 has 14 residues. V lost 8 bases and J lost 6; bases outside the gene matches: 5. CDR1 and CDR2 from the germline V gene are SGHNT and YENEEA.

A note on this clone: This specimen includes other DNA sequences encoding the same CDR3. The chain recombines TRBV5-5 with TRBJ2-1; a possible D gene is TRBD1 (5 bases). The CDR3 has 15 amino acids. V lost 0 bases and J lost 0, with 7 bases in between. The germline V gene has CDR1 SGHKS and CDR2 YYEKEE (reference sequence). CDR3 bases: TGTGCCAGCAGCTTGGAAGGGGTCTCCTACAATGAGCAGTTCTTC. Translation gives CASSLEGVSYNEQFF.

The CDR3 sequence: CASSQDRPGGLLTDTQYF. The CDR3 DNA sequence: TGCGCCAGCAGCCAAGATCGCCCTGGGGGACTTCTCACAGATACGCAGTATTTT. The chain uses TRBV4-3 and TRBJ2-3; D is possibly TRBD2 (6 bases). V lost 0 bases and J 2 bases, leaving 18 bases between the germline ends. CDR1 is LGHNA, CDR2 YSLEER, per germline. CDR3 length equals 18 residues.

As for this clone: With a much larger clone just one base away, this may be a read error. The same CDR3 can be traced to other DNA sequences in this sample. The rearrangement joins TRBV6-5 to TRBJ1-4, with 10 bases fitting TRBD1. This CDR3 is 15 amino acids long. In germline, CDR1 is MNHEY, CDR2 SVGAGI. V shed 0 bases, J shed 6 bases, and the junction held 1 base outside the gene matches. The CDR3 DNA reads TGTGCCAGCAGTTACTCGGGACAGGGGTATGAAAAACTGTTTTTT. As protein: CASSYSGQGYEKLFF.

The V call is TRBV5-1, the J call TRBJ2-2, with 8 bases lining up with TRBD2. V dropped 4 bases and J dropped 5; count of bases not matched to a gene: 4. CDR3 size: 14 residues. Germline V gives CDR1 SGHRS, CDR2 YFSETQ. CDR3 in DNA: TGCGCCAGCAGCGGTAGCGGGAAGACCGGGGAGCTGTTTTTT. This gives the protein CASSGSGKTGELFF.

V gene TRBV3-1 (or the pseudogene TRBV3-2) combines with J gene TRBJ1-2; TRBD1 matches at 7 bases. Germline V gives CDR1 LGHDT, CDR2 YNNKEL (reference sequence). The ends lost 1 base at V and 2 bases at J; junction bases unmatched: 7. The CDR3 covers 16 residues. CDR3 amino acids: CASSQVPTGRNYGYTF. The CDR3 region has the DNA TGTGCCAGCAGCCAAGTTCCGACAGGGCGGAACTATGGCTACACCTTC.

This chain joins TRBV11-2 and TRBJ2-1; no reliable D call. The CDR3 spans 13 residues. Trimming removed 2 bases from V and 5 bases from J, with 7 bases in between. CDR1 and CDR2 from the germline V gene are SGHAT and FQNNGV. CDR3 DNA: TGTGCCAGCAGCTTAAGTGCGGACAATGAGCAGTTCTTC. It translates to CASSLSADNEQFF.

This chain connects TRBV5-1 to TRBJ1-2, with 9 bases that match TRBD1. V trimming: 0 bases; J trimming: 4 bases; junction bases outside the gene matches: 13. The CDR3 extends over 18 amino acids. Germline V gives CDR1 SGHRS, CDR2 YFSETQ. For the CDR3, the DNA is TGCGCCAGCAGCTTGGGTCCCGGGACAGGGACGGGTAGCTATGGCTACACCTTC. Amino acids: CASSLGPGTGTGSYGYTF.

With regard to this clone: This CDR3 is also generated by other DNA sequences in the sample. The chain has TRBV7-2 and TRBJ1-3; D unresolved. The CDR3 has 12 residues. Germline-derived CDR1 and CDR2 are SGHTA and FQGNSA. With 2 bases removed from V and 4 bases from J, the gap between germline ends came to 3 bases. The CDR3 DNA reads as TGTGCCAGCAGCTTACAGGGAAACACCATATATTTT. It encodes CASSLQGNTIYF.

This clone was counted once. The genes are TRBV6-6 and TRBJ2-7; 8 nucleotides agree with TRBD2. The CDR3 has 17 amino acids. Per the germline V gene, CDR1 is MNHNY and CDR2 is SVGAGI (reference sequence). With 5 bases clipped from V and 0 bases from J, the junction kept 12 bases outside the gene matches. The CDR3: CASSPGVAGLSSYEQYF. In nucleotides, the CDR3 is TGTGCCAGCAGTCCCGGGGTAGCGGGGTTAAGCTCCTACGAGCAGTACTTC.

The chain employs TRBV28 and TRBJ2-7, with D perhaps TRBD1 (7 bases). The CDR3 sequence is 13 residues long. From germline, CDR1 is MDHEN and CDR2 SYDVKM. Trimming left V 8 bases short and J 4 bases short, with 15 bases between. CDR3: CASGGTVLYEQYF. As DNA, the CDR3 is TGTGCCAGCGGGGGGACAGTTCTTTACGAGCAGTACTTC.

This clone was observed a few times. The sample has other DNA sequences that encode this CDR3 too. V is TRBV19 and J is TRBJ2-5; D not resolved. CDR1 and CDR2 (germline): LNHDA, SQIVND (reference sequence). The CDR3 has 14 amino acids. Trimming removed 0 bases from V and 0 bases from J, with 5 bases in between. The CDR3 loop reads CASSIDRNQETQYF. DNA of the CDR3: TGTGCCAGTAGTATAGACAGAAACCAAGAGACCCAGTACTTC.

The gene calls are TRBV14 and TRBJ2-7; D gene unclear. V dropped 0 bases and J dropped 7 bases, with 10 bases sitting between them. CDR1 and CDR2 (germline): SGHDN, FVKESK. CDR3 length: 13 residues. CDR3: CASSQDRTGEQYF. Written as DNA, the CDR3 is TGTGCCAGCAGCCAAGATAGAACTGGTGAGCAGTACTTC.

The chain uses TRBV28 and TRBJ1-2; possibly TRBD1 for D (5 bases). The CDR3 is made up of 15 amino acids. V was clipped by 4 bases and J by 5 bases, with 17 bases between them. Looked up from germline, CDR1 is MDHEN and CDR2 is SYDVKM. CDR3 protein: CASSSGTPGGYGYTF. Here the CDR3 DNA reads TGTGCCAGCAGTTCTGGGACCCCCGGAGGGTATGGCTACACCTTC.

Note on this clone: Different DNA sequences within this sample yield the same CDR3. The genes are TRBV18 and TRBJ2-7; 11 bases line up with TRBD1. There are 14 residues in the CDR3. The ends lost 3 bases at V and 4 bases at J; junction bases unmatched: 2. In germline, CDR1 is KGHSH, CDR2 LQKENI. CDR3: CASSPGTGGYEQYF. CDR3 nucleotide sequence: TGTGCCAGCTCACCCGGGACAGGGGGGTACGAGCAGTACTTC. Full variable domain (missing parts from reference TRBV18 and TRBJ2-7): NAGVMQNPRHLVRRRGQEARLRCSPMKGHSHVYWYRQLPEEGLKFMVYLQKENIIDESGMPKERFSAEFPKEGPSILRIQQVVRGDSAAYFCASSPGTGGYEQYFGPGTRLTVT.

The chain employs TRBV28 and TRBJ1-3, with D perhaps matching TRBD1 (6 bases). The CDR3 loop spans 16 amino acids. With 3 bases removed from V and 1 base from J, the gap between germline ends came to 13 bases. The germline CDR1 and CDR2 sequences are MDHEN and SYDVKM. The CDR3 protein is CASSFTGRTSGNTIYF. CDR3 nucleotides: TGTGCCAGCAGTTTTACAGGGAGAACTTCTGGAAACACCATATATTTT. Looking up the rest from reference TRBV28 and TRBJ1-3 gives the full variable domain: DVKVTQSSRYLVKRTGEKVFLECVQDMDHENMFWYRQDPGLGLRLIYFSYDVKMKEKGDIPEGYSVSREKKERFSLILESASTNQTSMYLCASSFTGRTSGNTIYFGEGSWLTVV.

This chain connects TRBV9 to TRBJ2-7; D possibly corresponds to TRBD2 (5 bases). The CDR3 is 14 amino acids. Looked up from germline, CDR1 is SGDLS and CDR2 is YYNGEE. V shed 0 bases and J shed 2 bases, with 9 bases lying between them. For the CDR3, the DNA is TGTGCCAGCAGCGTAGAGGACTTTACCTACGAGCAGTACTTC. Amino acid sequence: CASSVEDFTYEQYF. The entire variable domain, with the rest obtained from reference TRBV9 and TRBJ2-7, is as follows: DSGVTQTPKHLITATGQRVTLRCSPRSGDLSVYWYQQSLDQGLQFLIQYYNGEERAKGNILERFSAQQFPDLHSELNLSSLELGDSALYFCASSVEDFTYEQYFGPGTRLTVT.